This TCR beta chain was sequenced for a study of blood T cells in healthy people across ages. V dropped 3 bases and J dropped 5; count of bases not matched to a gene: 6. This CDR3 spans 16 amino acids. The germline V gene has CDR1 LGHDT and CDR2 YNNKEL (reference sequence). The second PCR ran about 6 to 12 cycles with a sample-barcoded 5' primer and J-beta primers. From the 5' RACE reads, TCRdb called clonotypes with MiXCR, one entry per CDR3 protein. The table shows about 1.5 million distinct CDR3 sequences, with approximately 42% occurring only once. The sequence was collected from a young woman in good health. The chain joins TRBV3-1 to TRBJ1-5; TRBD1 agrees at 11 bases. Source material: blood. CDR3 protein: CASSQSDRGRDQPQHF. CDR3 in DNA: TGTGCCAGCAGCCAGTCGGACAGGGGGCGGGATCAGCCCCAGCATTTT.